A single sample gave rise to the 8 T cell receptor beta chains below, sequenced in a study of T-cell memory formation after mild COVID-19. MiXCR, run by TCRdb on the 5' RACE reads, gives a single entry per CDR3 protein. The sample carries fewer than 250,000 distinct CDR3 sequences, about 10% recorded once. The sample comprised PBMCs or a T cell subset sorted from them (not recorded which). These receptor sequences come from a man younger than 35 who had mild COVID-19 (a few samples of this study predate the infection). Cell type and time point are not known.

This clonotype was seen only a few times. The genes are TRBV7-2 and TRBJ1-1; D gene unclear. Trimming removed 0 bases at V and 4 bases at J, with 12 bases between. The length of the CDR3 is 15 residues. Germline-derived CDR1 and CDR2 are SGHTA and FQGNSA. CDR3 region: CASSLAAAGATEAFF. CDR3 coding DNA: TGTGCCAGCAGCTTAGCGGCGGCGGGAGCCACTGAAGCTTTCTTT.

This clonotype showed up just a few times. The rearrangement joins TRBV5-1 to TRBJ1-1, with TRBD1 as a possible D gene (5 bases). The length of the CDR3 is 14 residues. With 4 bases removed from V and 3 bases from J, the gap between germline ends came to 13 bases. Germline values: CDR1 SGHRS, CDR2 YFSETQ. Written as DNA, the CDR3 is TGCGCCAGCAGCCAAGGGACGGCGGACACTGAAGCTTTCTTT. Protein product: CASSQGTADTEAFF.

In this sample, this clonotype turned up a few times. The chain links TRBV6-5 to TRBJ1-1, with TRBD1 identical over 12 bases. With V trimmed by 8 bases and J by 5 bases, 3 bases remained unmatched. The CDR3 is made up of 13 amino acids. CDR1 is MNHEY, CDR2 SVGAGI, per germline. CDR3 loop: CASRDRGLTEAFF. CDR3 DNA sequence: TGTGCCAGCCGGGACAGGGGGCTAACTGAAGCTTTCTTT.

This clonotype was seen more than once but under ten times. Here the CDR3 DNA reads TGCGCCAGCAGCCTCGCCCGACAGCCCCTGAACACTGAAGCTTTCTTT. This translates into CASSLARQPLNTEAFF. The V call is TRBV5-1, the J call TRBJ1-1, with a weak D call TRBD1 (5 bases). Between the trimmed V and J ends, which lost 4 bases and 0 bases, there was a span of 16 bases. Germline values: CDR1 SGHRS, CDR2 YFSETQ. This CDR3 is built from 16 residues.

Only a few counts were recorded for this clonotype. This chain joins TRBV5-1 and TRBJ2-1; D is unclear. Per germline, CDR1 SGHRS and CDR2 YFSETQ. V was shortened by 0 bases and J by 13 bases, with 17 bases between the two germline ends. The CDR3 is 14 amino acids. DNA of the CDR3: TGCGCCAGCAGCTTGGCTCCAGCTGATGACGGACAGTTCTTC. Its protein is CASSLAPADDGQFF.

This clonotype turned up a few times. CDR3 region: CASSPPGEDTQYF. CDR3 DNA sequence: TGTGCCAGCAGCCCGCCAGGGGAGGATACGCAGTATTTT. This chain joins TRBV7-2 and TRBJ2-3; perhaps TRBD1 as D (6 bases). The CDR3 totals 13 residues. CDR1 is SGHTA, CDR2 FQGNSA, per germline. V dropped 5 bases and J dropped 6 bases, with 12 bases sitting between them.

This clonotype was observed a few times. The chain is built from TRBV18 and TRBJ2-3; D may match TRBD1 or TRBD2 (5 bases each). Germline assignment: CDR1 KGHSH and CDR2 LQKENI. Trimming took 3 bases from V and 2 from J, leaving 9 bases between them. The CDR3 covers 14 residues. Written as DNA, the CDR3 is TGTGCCAGCTCACCGGGGACGGTCACAGATACGCAGTATTTT. Protein sequence: CASSPGTVTDTQYF. The entire variable domain, with the rest obtained from reference TRBV18 and TRBJ2-3, is as follows: NAGVMQNPRHLVRRRGQEARLRCSPMKGHSHVYWYRQLPEEGLKFMVYLQKENIIDESGMPKERFSAEFPKEGPSILRIQQVVRGDSAAYFCASSPGTVTDTQYFGPGTRLTVL.

This clonotype was observed at least ten times. The gene calls are TRBV7-6 and TRBJ2-3; either TRBD1 or TRBD2 may fit D (6 bases each). Trimming shortened V by 8 bases and J by 2 bases, and 23 bases separated the two germline ends. This CDR3 spans 17 amino acids. Germline CDR1 reads SGHVS; CDR2 reads FNYEAQ. The DNA of the CDR3 is TGTGCCAGCTCCGGGGGCACTAGCAGCCCCACCACAGATACGCAGTATTTT. As protein: CASSGGTSSPTTDTQYF.